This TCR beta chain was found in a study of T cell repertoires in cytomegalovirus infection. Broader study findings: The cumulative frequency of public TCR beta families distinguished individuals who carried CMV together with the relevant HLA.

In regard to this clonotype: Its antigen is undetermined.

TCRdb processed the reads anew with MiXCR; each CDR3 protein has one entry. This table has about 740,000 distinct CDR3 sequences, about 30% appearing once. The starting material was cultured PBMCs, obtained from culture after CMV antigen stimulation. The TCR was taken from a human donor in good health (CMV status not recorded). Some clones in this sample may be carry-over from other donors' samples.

The CDR3 DNA follows: TGCAGTGCTAGAGGCCGGGACCCATATGAAAAACTGTTTTTT. It is translated as CSARGRDPYEKLFF. The chain uses TRBV20-1 and TRBJ1-4, with TRBD1 as a possible D gene (5 bases). Germline V gene lookup returns CDR1 DFQATT and CDR2 SNEGSKA (reference sequence). Trimming left V 1 base short and J 6 bases short, with 12 bases between. This CDR3 contains 14 residues.